These 20 T cell receptor beta chains share one sample of origin, sequenced in a study of T cell repertoires in cytomegalovirus infection. TCRdb fed the reads into MiXCR, producing one record per CDR3 protein. The sample consists of about 160,000 distinct CDR3 sequences, approximately 21% of them appearing once. No antigen has been assigned to these receptors. This sample comprised CD8+ T cells from cultured PBMCs, obtained from culture after CMV antigen stimulation. These receptors all stem from a human donor in good health (CMV status not recorded). Some clones in this sample may be carry-over from other donors' samples.

This clonotype showed up just a few times. The chain combines TRBV12-3 or TRBV12-4 with TRBJ2-1, with unresolved D. The CDR3 covers 17 residues. V lost 1 base and J 4 bases, leaving 17 bases between the germline ends. Written as DNA, the CDR3 is TGTGCCAGCAGTTTAGGTCCCAACTCAGATCCTTACAATGAGCAGTTCTTC. Translating gives CASSLGPNSDPYNEQFF.

This clonotype was counted only a few times. The chain carries TRBV4-2 and TRBJ1-1; D may be TRBD1 (6 bases). V was cut by 1 base and J by 8 bases, with 8 bases left in between. Germline V gene data show CDR1 as LGHNA and CDR2 as YNFKEQ. The CDR3 is 12 amino acids. CDR3 residues: CASSQGQGEAFF. In DNA, the CDR3 is TGTGCCAGCAGCCAAGGTCAGGGGGAAGCTTTCTTT.

This chain joins TRBV27 and TRBJ2-3; the D is unclear. Trimming left V 5 bases short and J 7 bases short, with 10 bases between. This CDR3 has 12 residues. Germline V gene lookup returns CDR1 MNHEY and CDR2 SMNVEV (reference sequence). As DNA, the CDR3 is TGTGCCAGCAGTACGGACCGCTATACGCAGTATTTT. It specifies CASSTDRYTQYF.

This clonotype was seen only a few times. This sequence joins TRBV7-2 and TRBJ2-5; the match to TRBD1 covers 10 bases. CDR1 is SGHTA and CDR2 is FQGNSA in the germline V gene. With V trimmed by 2 bases and J by 4 bases, 13 bases remained unmatched. This CDR3 spans 18 amino acids. CDR3 residues: CASSLPSPGTGVGETQYF. Written as DNA, the CDR3 is TGTGCCAGCAGCTTACCGTCCCCCGGGACAGGGGTAGGAGAGACCCAGTACTTC.

The sample holds many counts of this clonotype. This CDR3 reads CASSFRTGGYEQYF. CDR3 DNA sequence: TGTGCCAGCAGCTTTAGGACAGGGGGCTACGAGCAGTACTTC. The chain is built from TRBV7-8 and TRBJ2-7; 10 bases align to TRBD1. The ends lost 3 bases at V and 3 bases at J; junction bases unmatched: 2. The CDR3 extends over 14 amino acids. Germline CDR1 SGHVS, CDR2 FQNEAQ.

The V gene is TRBV6-2 or TRBV6-3, the J gene TRBJ1-5; D is perhaps TRBD1 (6 bases). Trimming shortened V by 2 bases and J by 3 bases, and 11 bases separated the two germline ends. CDR3 length equals 15 residues. The V gene's germline CDR1 is MNHEY and CDR2 SVGEGT. This CDR3 is CASSYVQGDNQPQHF. CDR3 nucleotide sequence: TGTGCCAGCAGTTACGTACAGGGTGACAATCAGCCCCAGCATTTT.

This chain uses TRBV7-2 with TRBJ2-7, with D perhaps matching TRBD1 or TRBD2 (5 bases each). The germline V gene has CDR1 SGHTA and CDR2 FQGNSA. The CDR3 runs to 19 residues. V was shortened by 3 bases and J by 1 base, with 25 bases between the two germline ends. In nucleotides, the CDR3 is TGTGCCAGCAGCTTTGAAGGGGTAGCCTTGGGGACGGAATCCTACGAGCAGTACTTC. It encodes CASSFEGVALGTESYEQYF.

This clonotype showed up just a few times. J is TRBJ2-1 and V is TRBV6-5, with 12 positions matching TRBD2. The germline V gene has CDR1 MNHEY and CDR2 SVGAGI. Germline trimming cut 2 bases from V and 8 bases from J; bases unmatched to any gene: 4. The CDR3 length is 15 residues. This CDR3 is CASSYETSGGYEQFF. Written as DNA, the CDR3 is TGTGCCAGCAGTTACGAGACTAGCGGGGGCTATGAGCAGTTCTTC.

This rearrangement joins TRBV20-1 to TRBJ1-1; D not certain. This CDR3 is 15 amino acids long. The germline V gene has CDR1 DFQATT and CDR2 SNEGSKA (reference sequence). With 6 bases removed from V and 4 bases from J, the gap between germline ends came to 21 bases. CDR3: CSARYLAGRSTEAFF. DNA for the CDR3: TGCAGTGCGAGGTACCTAGCCGGCAGGTCCACTGAAGCTTTCTTT.

CDR3 sequence (DNA): TGTGCCAGCTTATGGTCGGGGGGGCTAGGGGAGACCCAGTACTTC. It specifies CASLWSGGLGETQYF. The chain recombines TRBV7-2 with TRBJ2-5; 8 nucleotides align to TRBD2. The length of the CDR3 is 15 residues. The germline CDR1 and CDR2 sequences are SGHTA and FQGNSA. Trimming took 8 bases from V and 5 from J; bases not matched to a gene: 13.

This clonotype is a singleton in its sample. This chain uses TRBV6-2 or TRBV6-3 with TRBJ2-3; D may be TRBD1 (6 bases). The V gene lost 4 bases and the J gene lost 6 bases, with 26 bases spanning the gap. Germline values: CDR1 MNHEY, CDR2 SVGEGT. This CDR3 contains 18 residues. The CDR3 DNA reads as TGTGCCAGCAGTTTTGAGCTGGACACAGGGATCAAAACGGATACGCAGTATTTT. Its translation: CASSFELDTGIKTDTQYF.

This clonotype showed up many times. The V and J genes are TRBV6-6 and TRBJ2-7; 10 nucleotides line up with TRBD2. CDR1 is MNHNY, CDR2 SVGAGI, per germline (reference sequence). J gave up 9 bases and V 6 bases, and 14 bases lay outside the gene matches. The CDR3 extends over 15 amino acids. In nucleotides, the CDR3 is TGTGCCAGCAGCCCTCAGAGCGGGGGGGGACTCGTGCAGTACTTC. Its translation: CASSPQSGGGLVQYF.

This clonotype came up a few times. The chain links TRBV7-2 to TRBJ1-6, with 8 bases that match TRBD1. The germline V gene has CDR1 SGHTA and CDR2 FQGNSA. The CDR3 length is 14 residues. V lost 5 bases to trimming and J lost 9 bases; unmatched junction nucleotides: 6. This CDR3 is CASSRDRGGSPLHF. The CDR3 DNA reads as TGTGCCAGCAGCCGCGACAGGGGAGGTTCACCCCTCCACTTT. Full variable domain (rest looked up from reference TRBV7-2 and TRBJ1-6): GAGVSQSPSNKVTEKGKDVELRCDPISGHTALYWYRQSLGQGLEFLIYFQGNSAPDKSGLPSDRFSAERTGGSVSTLTIQRTQQEDSAVYLCASSRDRGGSPLHFGNGTRLTVT.

V and J are TRBV7-8 and TRBJ1-5, with D hard to call. The CDR3 covers 15 residues. Germline loops: CDR1 SGHVS, CDR2 FQNEAQ. V was cut by 1 base and J by 2 bases, with 9 bases left in between. The CDR3 here is CASSLEAPGNQPQHF. The CDR3 region has the DNA TGTGCCAGCAGCTTAGAGGCCCCGGGCAATCAGCCCCAGCATTTT.

This clonotype has only a few counts. The chain has TRBV27 and TRBJ1-4; a possible D gene is TRBD1 (5 bases). The V end was cut by 0 bases, the J end by 8 bases, with 22 bases between. Germline assignment: CDR1 MNHEY and CDR2 SMNVEV (reference sequence). The CDR3 covers 18 residues. CDR3 in DNA: TGTGCCAGCAGTTTATCCATCGGGACCATACTCCGAGGGGAAAAACTGTTTTTT. Translation gives CASSLSIGTILRGEKLFF.

V gene TRBV4-1 combines with J gene TRBJ2-5, with 9 positions matching TRBD2. V lost 3 bases and J lost 5; bases outside the gene matches: 7. The CDR3 length is 15 residues. Per germline, CDR1 MGHRA and CDR2 YSYEKL. CDR3 loop: CASSHPGTSRETQYF. The CDR3 coding sequence is TGCGCCAGCAGCCACCCCGGGACTAGCAGGGAGACCCAGTACTTC.

The V gene is TRBV2, the J gene TRBJ2-1, with 9 bases fitting TRBD2. The germline V gene encodes CDR1 SNHLY and CDR2 FYNNEI. This CDR3 contains 18 residues. Trimming took 0 bases from V and 0 from J; bases not matched to a gene: 6. The CDR3 nucleotides read TGTGCCAGCAGTGAAGCCCTTAGCGGGGGCGCCTCCTACAATGAGCAGTTCTTC. Translated, it gives CASSEALSGGASYNEQFF.

The gene calls are TRBV6-1 and TRBJ1-1; the D is unclear. Between the trimmed V and J ends, which lost 6 bases and 11 bases, there was a span of 19 bases. CDR3 length: 13 amino acids. The germline CDR1 and CDR2 sequences are MNHNS and SASEGT. For the CDR3, the DNA is TGTGCCAGCAGGGACCTAACTACCCTTCGGGCTTTCTTT. It encodes CASRDLTTLRAFF.

This clonotype was seen a few times. The chain links TRBV6-6 to TRBJ1-2, with 9 bases lining up with TRBD1. V was clipped by 2 bases and J by 1 base; unmatched bases: 11. CDR3 length equals 18 residues. Germline values: CDR1 MNHNY, CDR2 SVGAGI (reference sequence). The DNA for the CDR3 is TGTGCCAGCAGTTACACCGTCGCCGGGACAGGGCTTAACTATGGCTACACCTTC. It yields the protein CASSYTVAGTGLNYGYTF.

The V call is TRBV7-9, the J call TRBJ2-7; D gene unclear. CDR1 and CDR2 (germline): SEHNR, FQNEAQ (reference sequence). The CDR3 is 12 amino acids. V lost 1 base and J 3 bases, leaving 4 bases between the germline ends. CDR3 in DNA: TGTGCCAGCAGCTTAGTGCTCTACGAGCAGTACTTC. Translating it yields CASSLVLYEQYF.